The source of this T cell receptor beta chain is a study of blood T cell repertoires in COVID-19. Overall study: PBMCs, B-cell-depleted T cells, or T cells provided the cDNA or gDNA that made up the material.

The method was immunoSEQ multiplex PCR; TCRdb's version includes in-frame clones alone and lacks a portion of them. The sample consists of roughly 240,000 clones, roughly 85% of them appearing once. Per the germline V gene, CDR1 is SGHNT and CDR2 is YYREEE (reference sequence). Trimming shortened V by 0 bases and J by 0 bases, and 11 bases separated the two germline ends. This CDR3 has 16 amino acids. The V gene is TRBV5-4, the J gene TRBJ2-3; no reliable D call. The clonotype comes from a man aged 45-65 years with COVID-19, enrolled during active disease. What was sequenced was peripheral blood. The CDR3 DNA is TGTGCCAGCAGCTTGGAAGGCGGCCCTAGCACAGATACGCAGTATTTT. Encoded protein: CASSLEGGPSTDTQYF. Using reference TRBV5-4 and TRBJ2-3 for the parts outside the CDR3, the full variable domain is ETGVTQSPTHLIKTRGQQVTLRCSSQSGHNTVSWYQQALGQGPQFIFQYYREEENGRGNFPPRFSGLQFPNYSSELNVNALELDDSALYLCASSLEGGPSTDTQYFGPGTRLTVL.